The 13 T cell receptor beta chains presented below share a single source sample, sequenced in a study of CD8 T cells in ankylosing spondylitis. TCRdb passed the 5' RACE reads through MiXCR, listing each CDR3 protein once. The sample has 250,000 to 400,000 distinct CDR3 sequences, about 9.9% seen once. The sample consisted of blood, either unsorted or a sorted T cell fraction (not recorded which). The receptors here all came from a female donor with ankylosing spondylitis or in good health (not recorded which).

The V and J genes are TRBV5-5 and TRBJ2-7; 9 positions agree with TRBD2. Unmatched junction bases numbered 5, after V lost 2 bases and J lost 2 bases. This CDR3 comprises 15 residues. The V gene's germline CDR1 is SGHKS and CDR2 YYEKEE (reference sequence). CDR3 nucleotides: TGTGCCAGCAGCTTCCGGACTAGCGCAACCTACGAGCAGTACTTC. Encoded protein: CASSFRTSATYEQYF.

This clonotype has just a few counts. V usage is TRBV5-1 and J usage is TRBJ2-3; tentative D call: TRBD2 (6 bases). Looked up from germline, CDR1 is SGHRS and CDR2 is YFSETQ. The CDR3 has 17 amino acids. The germline V and J ends were trimmed by 1 base and 1 base, with 16 bases remaining between them. CDR3 amino acids: CASSLWGAGGGTDTQYF. The DNA of the CDR3 is TGCGCCAGCAGCTTGTGGGGAGCGGGTGGAGGCACAGATACGCAGTATTTT.

This clonotype was recorded at least ten times. V and J are TRBV6-5 and TRBJ2-7, with D maybe TRBD2 (6 bases). Deletions cut 2 bases from V and 3 bases from J, with 14 bases between. The CDR3 is made up of 15 amino acids. Germline V CDR1 and CDR2: MNHEY, SVGAGI. In nucleotides, the CDR3 is TGTGCCAGCAGTTACCCTATAAGTAGCGGCTACGAGCAGTACTTC. Protein: CASSYPISSGYEQYF.

In this sample, this clonotype turned up a few times. The chain combines TRBV20-1 with TRBJ2-5; D is perhaps TRBD1 or TRBD2 (5 bases each). From germline, CDR1 is DFQATT and CDR2 SNEGSKA (reference sequence). V gave up 1 base and J gave up 9 bases, with 12 bases separating them. The CDR3 length is 12 residues. CDR3 protein: CSARVWGKAQYF. The CDR3 DNA reads TGCAGTGCTAGAGTCTGGGGGAAGGCCCAGTACTTC.

This clonotype was counted ten times or more. This chain connects TRBV28 to TRBJ1-2; D is possibly TRBD1 (5 bases). Germline CDR1 MDHEN, CDR2 SYDVKM. V lost 5 bases and J lost 8, with 12 bases in between. The CDR3 length is 12 residues. The CDR3 protein is CASSGQGVGYTF. CDR3 in DNA: TGTGCCAGCAGTGGCCAGGGAGTAGGCTACACCTTC.

V is TRBV27 and J is TRBJ1-1; the D is unclear. Germline V gene lookup returns CDR1 MNHEY and CDR2 SMNVEV (reference sequence). Trimming took off 6 bases at V and 8 bases at J, with 10 bases between the two ends. This CDR3 is built from 11 residues. The CDR3 coding sequence is TGTGCCAGCAGACGGCAGTCCGAAGCTTTCTTT. Its protein product is CASRRQSEAFF.

The sample holds one count of this clonotype. The rearrangement links TRBV3-1 to TRBJ2-3; 9 bases line up with TRBD2. The CDR3 spans 19 residues. J gave up 4 bases and V 4 bases, and 18 bases lay outside the gene matches. CDR1 is LGHDT and CDR2 is YNNKEL in the germline V gene (reference sequence). CDR3 DNA sequence: TGTGCCAGCAGCCCCTGGGGACTAGGACTAGCGTGGTCCTCAGATACGCAGTATTTT. Translation gives CASSPWGLGLAWSSDTQYF.

This clonotype was seen once. V usage is TRBV9 and J usage is TRBJ1-5; TRBD1 is a possible D gene (5 bases). The ends were cut back, 3 bases at V and 7 bases at J, with 14 bases in the middle. The CDR3 totals 14 residues. Germline CDR1 reads SGDLS; CDR2 reads YYNGEE. CDR3 nucleotides: TGTGCCAGCAGCGAGGGGCGAGGACGGCAGCCCCAGCATTTT. It is translated as CASSEGRGRQPQHF.

This clonotype occurred a few times. V gene TRBV5-5 combines with J gene TRBJ1-4; D is unresolved. The CDR3 extends over 16 amino acids. V was clipped by 1 base and J by 3 bases, with 13 bases between them. The germline V gene encodes CDR1 SGHKS and CDR2 YYEKEE (reference sequence). The CDR3 is CASSLSGMIANEKLFF. Here the CDR3 DNA reads TGTGCCAGCAGCTTGTCAGGAATGATCGCTAATGAAAAACTGTTTTTT.

This clonotype was counted a single time. The chain uses TRBV21-1 and TRBJ2-7; the table's D call TRBD1 went unverified against the DNA. TRBV21-1 corresponds to a pseudogene. The CDR3 spans 15 residues. The CDR3 region is CASSPDRRFPYEQYF. For the CDR3, the DNA is TGTGCCAGCAGTCCAGACAGGAGATTTCCCTACGAGCAGTACTTC.

Many counts were recorded for this clonotype. The J gene is TRBJ2-3, the V gene TRBV11-2; D remains ambiguous. Germline V gives CDR1 SGHAT, CDR2 FQNNGV. V was shortened by 0 bases and J by 13 bases, with 23 bases between the two germline ends. The CDR3 contains 16 residues. This chain's CDR3 is CASSLEGPSKARAEYF. In nucleotides, the CDR3 is TGTGCCAGCAGCTTAGAAGGTCCCTCCAAGGCCCGCGCAGAGTATTTT. Complete variable domain (other parts from reference TRBV11-2 and TRBJ2-3): EAGVAQSPRYKIIEKRQSVAFWCNPISGHATLYWYQQILGQGPKLLIQFQNNGVVDDSQLPKDRFSAERLKGVDSTLKIQPAKLEDSAVYLCASSLEGPSKARAEYFGPGTRLTVL.

Comment on this clonotype: A much larger clone differs by one base, so this may be a read error. The chain joins TRBV3-1 to TRBJ2-2; 7 bases align to TRBD1. Germline CDR1 reads LGHDT; CDR2 reads YNNKEL (reference sequence). The CDR3 length is 19 residues. V lost 8 bases to trimming and J lost 3 bases; unmatched junction nucleotides: 21. The CDR3 spells CASCFRASGQVGHTGELFF. The CDR3 DNA reads TGTGCCAGCTGTTTTAGAGCCTCCGGACAGGTCGGACACACCGGGGAGCTGTTTTTT.

This clonotype was seen more than once but under ten times. The chain couples TRBV29-1 to TRBJ2-5; no clear D. Trimming removed 4 bases from V and 6 bases from J, with 24 bases in between. This CDR3 is 16 amino acids long. Germline V gene sequence: CDR1 SQVTM, CDR2 ANQGSEA. The CDR3 spells CSVGPPSDNLGKTQYF. CDR3 sequence (DNA): TGCAGCGTTGGCCCCCCCTCTGACAACCTGGGGAAGACCCAGTACTTC. Using reference TRBV29-1 and TRBJ2-5 for the parts outside the CDR3, the full variable domain is SAVISQKPSRDICQRGTSLTIQCQVDSQVTMMFWYRQQPGQSLTLIATANQGSEATYESGFVIDKFPISRPNLTFSTLTVSNMSPEDSSIYLCSVGPPSDNLGKTQYFGPGTRLLVL.